This TCR beta chain was identified in a study of breast tumors, draining lymph nodes, adjacent tissues. On this clonotype itself: Its target is not known. This may be a read error: a much more frequent sequence differs by one nucleotide.

Regarding the study as a whole: Tumor repertoires ranked between lymph nodes and nontumor tissue in diversity, with V and J gene preferences. Luminal-like breast cancer showed significantly greater tumor-nontumor repertoire similarity than basal-like breast cancer did.

With 3 bases clipped from V and 1 base from J, the junction kept 5 bases outside the gene matches. Germline V lookup: CDR1 MDHEN, CDR2 SYDVKM. The CDR3 runs to 16 residues. TCRdb re-analysed the multiplex PCR reads in MiXCR, keeping a single row per CDR3 protein. The sample has around 130,000 distinct CDR3 sequences; 21% are singletons. Axillary draining lymph nodes of breast cancer patients supplied the node samples. Sequencing was carried out using axillary lymph node tissue. The V and J genes are TRBV28 and TRBJ2-7, with TRBD2 identical over 11 bases. The receptor's source is a female donor with breast cancer. Some clones in this sample may be carry-over from other donors' samples. For the CDR3, the DNA is TGTGCCAGCAGTTTCGGTAGCGGGGGGGGGTCCTACGAGCAGTACTTC. Protein sequence: CASSFGSGGGSYEQYF.